This is a list of T cell receptor beta chains from one sample in a study of blood T cell repertoires in COVID-19. Repertoires were generated with immunoSEQ multiplex PCR, while TCRdb's copy carries only in-frame clones and drops some. The sample has just over 300,000 clones; roughly 87% are singletons. Sequencing input: peripheral blood. The receptor source for this set is a man aged 18 to 29 with active or convalescent COVID-19. The CDR3 runs from the conserved cysteine through the conserved F or W. Each record gives: V gene, CDR3 length, D gene, clone size, J gene, CDR3 protein, CDR3 DNA. A D gene is named only where the DNA matches it firmly. For some rows the clone size is stated as once, few or many, or as a class when expanded; others skip it.

TRBV18	16	-	-	TRBJ1-1	CASSPRDGSRNTEAFF	TGTGCCAGCTCACCGCGGGACGGATCGAGGAACACTGAAGCTTTCTTT
TRBV4-1	19	-	-	TRBJ2-5	CASSPPVPSLRRASETQYF	TGCGCCAGCAGCCCCCCCGTCCCAAGTCTGAGGAGAGCTTCGGAGACCCAGTACTTC
TRBV9	17	-	-	TRBJ2-5	CASSPLALGSLEETQYF	TGTGCCAGCAGCCCACTCGCCCTAGGTAGTTTGGAAGAGACCCAGTACTTC
TRBV6-1	14	-	-	TRBJ2-7	CASSEGGGGYEQYF	TGTGCCAGCAGTGAAGGCGGCGGAGGCTACGAGCAGTACTTC
TRBV4-1	13	-	-	TRBJ1-1	CASSEGTYAEAFF	TGCGCCAGCAGCGAAGGGACATACGCTGAAGCTTTCTTT
TRBV4-1	15	-	-	TRBJ2-7	CASSQDQLAGNEQYF	TGCGCCAGCAGCCAAGATCAACTAGCTGGCAACGAGCAGTACTTC
TRBV6-5	13	-	-	TRBJ1-1	CASSYSTLTEAFF	TGTGCCAGCAGTTACTCGACACTTACTGAAGCTTTCTTT
TRBV29-1	13	-	-	TRBJ2-7	CSVERDSPYEQYF	TGCAGCGTTGAAAGAGACAGTCCCTACGAGCAGTACTTC
TRBV7-3	14	-	-	TRBJ2-7	CASSLNGSPYEQYF	TGTGCCAGCAGCTTAAACGGGTCCCCCTACGAGCAGTACTTC
TRBV5-1	14	-	-	TRBJ2-2	CASSLPMSTGELFF	TGCGCCAGCAGCCTCCCGATGAGCACCGGGGAGCTGTTTTTT
TRBV5-1	15	-	-	TRBJ1-2	CASSPTGPFYYGYTF	TGCGCCAGCAGCCCAACAGGGCCCTTTTACTATGGCTACACCTTC
TRBV15	14	-	-	TRBJ2-7	CATSRGQGGYEQYF	TGTGCCACCAGCAGAGGACAGGGAGGATACGAGCAGTACTTC
TRBV28	13	-	few	TRBJ1-5	CASSPGSNQPQHF	TGTGCCAGCAGCCCGGGGTCCAATCAGCCCCAGCATTTT
TRBV6-7	15	-	-	TRBJ1-2	CASSYGREGIYGYTF	TGTGCCAGCAGTTACGGTAGGGAGGGAATTTATGGCTACACCTTC
TRBV6-6	13	TRBD2	-	TRBJ2-3	CASSKRGPDTQYF	TGTGCCAGCAGTAAGCGGGGACCAGATACGCAGTATTTT
TRBV6-5	12	-	-	TRBJ2-1	CASSLGGNEQFF	TGTGCCAGCAGCCTCGGGGGCAATGAGCAGTTCTTC
TRBV2	15	TRBD2	-	TRBJ2-3	CASRRLAGVADTQYF	TGTGCCAGCAGGCGACTAGCGGGAGTGGCAGATACGCAGTATTTT
TRBV7-9	13	-	-	TRBJ1-2	CASSTRRLDGYTF	TGTGCCAGCAGCACCAGGCGTCTTGATGGCTACACCTTC
TRBV6-5	13	-	-	TRBJ1-2	CASTGQGNYGYTF	TGTGCCAGCACCGGGCAGGGGAACTATGGCTACACCTTC
TRBV6-4	16	TRBD2	many	TRBJ2-3	CASSLSSGGSTDTQYF	TGTGCCAGCAGTCTGTCTAGCGGGGGTAGCACAGATACGCAGTATTTT
TRBV28	15	TRBD2	-	TRBJ2-7	CASSLWGLAGGEQYF	TGTGCCAGCAGTTTATGGGGACTAGCGGGAGGCGAGCAGTACTTC
TRBV28	15	TRBD2	-	TRBJ2-7	CASGYREVSSYEQYF	TGTGCCAGCGGATATCGGGAGGTGTCTTCCTACGAGCAGTACTTC
TRBV2	12	-	once	TRBJ2-7	CASSQGNYEQYF	TGTGCCAGCAGTCAGGGGAACTACGAGCAGTACTTC
TRBV4-2	15	-	-	TRBJ2-2	CASSQSTVLFGELFF	TGTGCCAGCAGCCAATCAACCGTACTATTCGGGGAGCTGTTTTTT
TRBV6-1	14	TRBD1	-	TRBJ2-5	CASSRQGVQETQYF	TGTGCCAGCAGCCGTCAGGGGGTCCAAGAGACCCAGTACTTC
TRBV25-1	15	-	-	TRBJ2-7	CASSLDKPSSYEQYF	TGTGCCAGCAGTCTCGACAAACCGAGCTCCTACGAGCAGTACTTC
TRBV7-2	16	-	-	TRBJ2-2	CASSQNNLRVVGELFF	TGTGCCAGCAGCCAGAACAATCTCAGGGTGGTCGGGGAGCTGTTTTTT
TRBV9	14	TRBD1	-	TRBJ2-2	CASSRQGNTGELFF	TGTGCCAGCAGTCGACAGGGTAACACCGGGGAGCTGTTTTTT
TRBV7-6	13	-	-	TRBJ2-5	CASSFTGLETQYF	TGTGCCAGCAGCTTTACAGGGCTAGAGACCCAGTACTTC
TRBV11-2	11	-	-	TRBJ2-1	CASSLNYEQFF	TGTGCCAGCAGCTTAAACTATGAGCAGTTCTTC
TRBV3-1/TRBV3-2	18	-	-	TRBJ2-2	CASSQELGTPYFTGELFF	TGTGCCAGCAGCCAAGAGTTAGGGACTCCCTACTTCACCGGGGAGCTGTTTTTT
TRBV12-3/TRBV12-4	11	-	-	TRBJ1-2	CASSLGQIYTF	TGTGCCAGCAGTTTAGGTCAAATCTACACCTTC
TRBV5-1	16	-	-	TRBJ1-3	CASSTSPGVSGNTIYF	TGCGCCAGCAGCACCTCCCCGGGGGTCTCTGGAAACACCATATATTTT
TRBV19	16	-	-	TRBJ1-1	CASSINPHLMFPEAFF	TGTGCCAGTAGTATAAATCCTCACCTAATGTTCCCTGAAGCTTTCTTT
TRBV27	16	TRBD1	-	TRBJ2-1	CASSLSGQGRYNEQFF	TGTGCCAGCAGTTTATCCGGACAGGGTAGGTACAATGAGCAGTTCTTC
TRBV19	13	-	-	TRBJ1-2	CASSLGAGYGYTF	TGTGCCAGTAGTTTGGGGGCTGGCTATGGCTACACCTTC
TRBV6-6	14	-	-	TRBJ2-5	CASRPSTVQETQYF	TGTGCCAGCAGGCCGTCGACAGTACAAGAGACCCAGTACTTC
TRBV7-2	14	TRBD2	-	TRBJ2-7	CASSLLLAGFEQYF	TGTGCCAGCAGCTTACTTCTAGCGGGATTCGAGCAGTACTTC
TRBV5-5	14	-	-	TRBJ2-1	CASSLGAFYNEQFF	TGTGCCAGCAGCTTGGGGGCCTTCTACAATGAGCAGTTCTTC
TRBV6-6	13	-	-	TRBJ1-5	CASSSGSNQPQHF	TGTGCCAGCAGCTCGGGGAGCAATCAGCCCCAGCATTTT
TRBV27	13	-	-	TRBJ1-1	CASSLAADKEAFF	TGTGCCAGCAGTTTGGCGGCGGATAAAGAAGCTTTCTTT